Listed below are T cell receptor beta chains from one sample, sequenced in a study of neoadjuvant anti-PD-1 for oral cavity cancer. Clones were read by immunoSEQ multiplex PCR, and TCRdb kept only the in-frame ones, dropping some. The data show approximately 42,000 clones, with approximately 80% seen just once and 4.5% to 5% held by the top ten. Here the sequenced sample was PBMCs, taken after nivolumab (anti-PD-1) treatment. Every receptor here comes from a person aged 35-79 years with oral cavity squamous cell carcinoma. Each CDR3 is given without its conserved first and last residue. Fields, in order: clone size, J gene, V gene, CDR3 protein. Clone size is not always given. Where it is, it says once, few, many or a class for expanded clones.

>once|TRBJ1-3|TRBV5-1
ASSLAGFSGNTIY
>NA|TRBJ1-1|TRBV27
ASSLQGQRYTEAF
>few|TRBJ1-2|TRBV10-3
AISEQGAGYGYT
>NA|TRBJ1-2|TRBV5-6
ASSLAHPNYGYT
>NA|TRBJ1-4|TRBV2
ASSGGSTNEKLF
>NA|TRBJ2-3|TRBV5-1
ASSLTGEQWTDTQY
>few|TRBJ1-1|TRBV23-1
ASSPLGGSGTEAF
>NA|TRBJ2-6|TRBV5-6
ASSPSDKGTSGANVLT
>NA|TRBJ1-6|TRBV7-9
ASSWGTDNSPLH
>NA|TRBJ1-4|TRBV30
AWSRQGGEKLF
>few|TRBJ1-1|TRBV6-1
ASSELPGQGRTEAF
>NA|TRBJ2-5|TRBV5-1
ASSLAGELQETQY
>NA|TRBJ1-5|TRBV30
AWSDRGQPQH
>NA|TRBJ2-7|TRBV2
AKRTSREQY
>NA|TRBJ1-2|TRBV28
ASSPTRGGKNYGYT
>NA|TRBJ1-2|TRBV4-2
ASSQSTGQPRLPYGYT
>NA|TRBJ2-7|TRBV5-1
ASSLSSGTGSYEQY
>NA|TRBJ2-3|TRBV5-6
ASSRRTGFEDTQY
>NA|TRBJ2-7|TRBV30
AWRDYSRAYEQY
>NA|TRBJ2-1|TRBV2
ASSEDIWDEQF
>NA|TRBJ2-5|TRBV10-3
AIGGLQETQY
>few|TRBJ2-2|TRBV6-5
ASSGQGAGELF
>once|TRBJ1-1|TRBV7-8
ASSLPTGQNTEAF
>NA|TRBJ2-3|TRBV2
ASSDSLSGISTDTQY
>NA|TRBJ1-1|TRBV2
ASSEGRGLTEAF
>NA|TRBJ2-7|TRBV28
ASSSTGGRTYEQY
>NA|TRBJ2-7|TRBV5-4
ASSLGGKSSYEQY
>once|TRBJ2-2|TRBV6-1
ASRSTRNTGELF
>NA|TRBJ1-6|TRBV2
ASRADPTGIGSPLH
>few|TRBJ2-2|TRBV7-9
ASTTQSNTGELF
>NA|TRBJ2-7|TRBV28
ASSTPGTFSYEQY
>once|TRBJ1-1|TRBV2
ASKEVQAF
>few|TRBJ2-7|TRBV27
ASSPRSGSSYEQY
>NA|TRBJ1-2|TRBV30
AWSVQGARGYGYT
>NA|TRBJ1-2|TRBV7-8
ASSLGGGAAYGYT
>NA|TRBJ1-2|TRBV4-2
ASSQGMDNYGYT
>NA|TRBJ1-6|TRBV11-2
ASSLVPGTGGGNSPLH